The rows below give T cell receptor beta chains drawn from one sample of a study of cytomegalovirus exposure and HLA in healthy donors. TCRdb's copy holds only in-frame clones and misses some; the assay was immunoSEQ multiplex PCR. This table holds around 91,000 clones, less than 85% found once. Sequencing was carried out using PBMCs. Every receptor here comes from a man younger than 35 in good health and CMV-seronegative. The CDR3 runs from the conserved cysteine through the conserved F or W. The D gene is left open where the match is weak. The size of a clone is reported for some rows only, either as once, few or many, or as a class for expanded clones.

CDR3aa,CDR3nt,j_gene,d_gene,v_gene,abundance,len
CASSSPGYEQYF,TGCGCCAGCAGCTCCCCGGGCTACGAGCAGTACTTC,TRBJ2-7,-,TRBV5-1,-,12
CASRSLAVNTDTQYF,TGTGCCAGCAGATCCCTAGCGGTAAACACAGATACGCAGTATTTT,TRBJ2-3,TRBD2,TRBV7-6,-,15
CSVVGQGNTEAFF,TGCAGCGTCGTTGGACAGGGGAACACTGAAGCTTTCTTT,TRBJ1-1,TRBD1,TRBV29-1,-,13
CASSSPRGTAKETQYF,TGTGCCAGCAGCTCCCCTAGGGGGACGGCAAAAGAGACCCAGTACTTC,TRBJ2-5,-,TRBV5-4,-,16
CASSRGGTEAFF,TGTGCCAGCAGCCGCGGTGGGACTGAAGCTTTCTTT,TRBJ1-1,-,TRBV6-5,few,12
CASSWRGGELFF,TGTGCCAGCAGTTGGCGGGGCGGGGAGCTGTTTTTT,TRBJ2-2,-,TRBV6-6,-,12
CASSPEGGSTEAFF,TGTGCCAGCTCACCTGAAGGCGGGTCCACTGAAGCTTTCTTT,TRBJ1-1,-,TRBV18,-,14
CASSQLRDWEDEQFF,TGCGCCAGCAGCCAACTCCGGGACTGGGAGGATGAGCAGTTCTTC,TRBJ2-1,-,TRBV5-1,-,15
CASSSKRRLRDRILDEQFF,TGTGCCAGCAGCTCTAAAAGGAGACTCCGGGACAGGATACTGGATGAGCAGTTCTTC,TRBJ2-1,TRBD1,TRBV7-9,-,19
CASGLTDSSTEAFF,TGTGCTAGTGGTTTGACAGACAGTAGCACTGAAGCTTTCTTT,TRBJ1-1,-,TRBV12-5,-,14
CASSVEGSGRYEQYF,TGTGCCAGCAGCGTAGAGGGAAGCGGGCGCTACGAGCAGTACTTC,TRBJ2-7,-,TRBV9,-,15
CASSQGQGSNTGELFF,TGTGCCAGCTCACAGGGACAGGGGTCGAACACCGGGGAGCTGTTTTTT,TRBJ2-2,TRBD1,TRBV18,-,16
CASSSGDFYEQYF,TGCGCCAGCAGTTCCGGGGACTTCTACGAGCAGTACTTC,TRBJ2-7,-,TRBV5-1,-,13
CASSQVQGRNTIYF,TGCGCCAGCAGCCAAGTACAGGGCCGAAACACCATATATTTT,TRBJ1-3,-,TRBV4-3,-,14
CASSPRRAVGAKNIQYF,TGTGCCAGCAGCCCACGGAGGGCCGTGGGAGCCAAAAACATTCAGTACTTC,TRBJ2-4,-,TRBV9,-,17
CAWMGGTGEGEKLFF,TGTGCCTGGATGGGGGGGACAGGGGAAGGAGAAAAACTGTTTTTT,TRBJ1-4,TRBD1,TRBV30,few,15
CASSEARDSGGRYEQYF,TGTGCCAGCAGTGAAGCCCGAGACTCAGGGGGACGTTACGAGCAGTACTTC,TRBJ2-7,TRBD1,TRBV2,-,17
CASSATGNQPQHF,TGTGCCAGCAGCGCGACTGGGAATCAGCCCCAGCATTTT,TRBJ1-5,-,TRBV9,-,13
CSTHLSGRAYNEQFF,TGCAGCACCCACCTTAGCGGGAGGGCCTACAATGAGCAGTTCTTC,TRBJ2-1,TRBD2,TRBV29-1,few,15
CASSEYPQSMREKLFF,TGTGCCAGCAGTGAATATCCCCAATCCATGAGGGAAAAACTGTTTTTT,TRBJ1-4,-,TRBV6-1,few,16
CATSRDSGRGAYEQYF,TGTGCCACCAGCAGAGATTCTGGGCGGGGGGCCTACGAGCAGTACTTC,TRBJ2-7,TRBD2,TRBV15,-,16
CASSYSRTGGIPRAFF,TGTGCCAGCAGTTACTCCCGGACAGGGGGAATCCCTAGGGCTTTCTTT,TRBJ1-1,TRBD1,TRBV6-5,-,16
CASIRAPASGSRNEQYF,TGTGCCAGCATTCGGGCCCCAGCTAGCGGGAGCCGGAACGAGCAGTACTTC,TRBJ2-7,TRBD2,TRBV2,-,17
CASSLVQGGDEQYF,TGTGCCAGCAGTTTAGTCCAGGGAGGCGACGAGCAGTACTTC,TRBJ2-7,-,TRBV27,-,14
CASSIAAGETQYF,TGTGCCAGTAGTATTGCGGCTGGGGAGACCCAGTACTTC,TRBJ2-5,-,TRBV19,-,13
CASSAEPDREEYF,TGCGCCAGCAGCGCCGAACCCGACAGGGAGGAGTACTTC,TRBJ2-7,-,TRBV5-1,few,13
CASSLYVRDYRTYEQYF,TGTGCCAGCAGTTTATACGTACGGGACTACCGAACCTACGAGCAGTACTTC,TRBJ2-7,TRBD2,TRBV28,-,17
CASSLGQIQPQHF,TGTGCCAGCAGTTTAGGACAGATCCAGCCCCAGCATTTT,TRBJ1-5,-,TRBV28,-,13
CASSKAWALNSSASLNEQFF,TGTGCCAGCAGCAAGGCTTGGGCTCTAAACTCCTCCGCGAGCTTGAATGAGCAGTTCTTC,TRBJ2-1,-,TRBV21-1,-,20
CASRDREGSEAFF,TGTGCCAGCCGGGACAGGGAAGGCTCTGAAGCTTTCTTT,TRBJ1-1,TRBD1,TRBV10-3,-,13
CASSVQVPGEAFF,TGTGCCAGCAGCGTGCAGGTGCCCGGTGAAGCTTTCTTT,TRBJ1-1,-,TRBV9,-,13
CASSLAKGSYEQYF,TGTGCCAGCAGCTTAGCAAAGGGGTCCTACGAGCAGTACTTC,TRBJ2-7,-,TRBV7-9,-,14
CASSRGTAEENTEAFF,TGTGCCAGCTCACGGGGGACAGCTGAGGAGAACACTGAAGCTTTCTTT,TRBJ1-1,TRBD1,TRBV18,-,16
CASSLEVVGGLNEQYF,TGTGCCAGCAGCTTAGAGGTAGTAGGGGGCTTGAACGAGCAGTACTTC,TRBJ2-7,TRBD1,TRBV7-8,-,16
CASSLAGREELYGYTF,TGTGCCAGCAGCTTAGCCGGGCGGGAGGAACTCTATGGCTACACCTTC,TRBJ1-2,-,TRBV7-9,-,16
CAISESEEFYTEAFF,TGTGCCATCAGTGAGTCTGAGGAATTTTACACTGAAGCTTTCTTT,TRBJ1-1,-,TRBV10-3,-,15
CASSLATGKIYGYTF,TGTGCCAGCAGTTTGGCGACAGGGAAAATCTATGGCTACACCTTC,TRBJ1-2,TRBD1,TRBV27,-,15
CASSYLQGNSPLHF,TGTGCCAGCAGTTACTTACAGGGTAATTCACCCCTCCACTTT,TRBJ1-6,-,TRBV6-5,-,14
CASSLIAGGDRNEQYF,TGTGCCAGCAGTCTAATAGCGGGAGGGGATCGGAACGAGCAGTACTTC,TRBJ2-7,TRBD2,TRBV27,-,16
CASSLRTNEKLFF,TGTGCCAGCAGCCTCAGAACTAATGAAAAACTGTTTTTT,TRBJ1-4,-,TRBV7-6,-,13
CASSDPSAGKGEQYF,TGCGCCAGCAGTGATCCCTCGGCAGGGAAGGGCGAGCAGTACTTC,TRBJ2-7,-,TRBV10-1,-,15
CASSPGAASGRVNEQFF,TGTGCCAGCAGCCCTGGGGCGGCTAGCGGGAGGGTCAATGAGCAGTTCTTC,TRBJ2-1,TRBD2,TRBV11-2,-,17